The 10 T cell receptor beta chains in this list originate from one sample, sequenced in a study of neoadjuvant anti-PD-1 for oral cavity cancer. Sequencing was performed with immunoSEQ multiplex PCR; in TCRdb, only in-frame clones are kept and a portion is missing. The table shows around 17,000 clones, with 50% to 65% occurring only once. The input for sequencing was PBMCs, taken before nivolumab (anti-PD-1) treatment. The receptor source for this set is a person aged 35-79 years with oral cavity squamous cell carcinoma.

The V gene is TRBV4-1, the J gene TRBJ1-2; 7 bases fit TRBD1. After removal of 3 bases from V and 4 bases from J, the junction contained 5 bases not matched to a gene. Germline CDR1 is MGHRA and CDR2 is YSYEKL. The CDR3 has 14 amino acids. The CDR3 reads CASSQTGTGYGYTF. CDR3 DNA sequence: TGCGCCAGCAGCCAGACAGGGACGGGCTATGGCTACACCTTC.

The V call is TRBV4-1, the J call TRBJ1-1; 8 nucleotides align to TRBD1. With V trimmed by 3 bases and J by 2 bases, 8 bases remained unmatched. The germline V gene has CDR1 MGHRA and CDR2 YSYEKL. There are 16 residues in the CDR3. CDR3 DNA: TGCGCCAGCAGCCATCCGGAAGACAGGGGCAACACTGAAGCTTTCTTT. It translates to CASSHPEDRGNTEAFF.

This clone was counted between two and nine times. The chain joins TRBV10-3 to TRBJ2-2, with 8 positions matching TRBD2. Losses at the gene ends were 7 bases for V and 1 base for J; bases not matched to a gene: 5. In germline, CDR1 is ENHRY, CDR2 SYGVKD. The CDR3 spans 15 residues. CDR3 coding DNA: TGTGCCATCACACCCCTAGCGGGGAACACCGGGGAGCTGTTTTTT. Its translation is CAITPLAGNTGELFF.

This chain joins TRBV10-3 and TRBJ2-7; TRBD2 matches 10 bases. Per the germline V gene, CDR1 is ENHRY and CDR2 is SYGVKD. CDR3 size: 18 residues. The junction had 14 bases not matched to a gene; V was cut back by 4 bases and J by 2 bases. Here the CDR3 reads CAISGIVLAGGSAYEQYF. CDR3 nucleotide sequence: TGTGCCATCAGTGGGATCGTTTTAGCGGGAGGCTCTGCCTACGAGCAGTACTTC.

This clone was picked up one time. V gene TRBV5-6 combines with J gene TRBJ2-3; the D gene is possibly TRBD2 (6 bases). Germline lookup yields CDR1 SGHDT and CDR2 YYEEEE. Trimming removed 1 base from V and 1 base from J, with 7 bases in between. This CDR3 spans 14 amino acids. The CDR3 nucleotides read TGTGCCAGCAGCTTGCCGGGAGGCACAGATACGCAGTATTTT. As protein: CASSLPGGTDTQYF.

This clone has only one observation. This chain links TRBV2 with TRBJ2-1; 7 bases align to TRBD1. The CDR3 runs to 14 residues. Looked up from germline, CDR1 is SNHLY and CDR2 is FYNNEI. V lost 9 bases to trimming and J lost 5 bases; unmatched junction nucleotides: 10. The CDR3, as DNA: TGTGCCAGTCCCGGGACAGTGGGAGACAATGAGCAGTTCTTC. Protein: CASPGTVGDNEQFF.

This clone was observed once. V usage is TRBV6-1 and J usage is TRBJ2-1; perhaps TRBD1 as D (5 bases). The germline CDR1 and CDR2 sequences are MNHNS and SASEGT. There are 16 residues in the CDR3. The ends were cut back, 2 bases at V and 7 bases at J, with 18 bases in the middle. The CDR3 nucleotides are TGTGCCAGCAGTGAACTCCAGGGAAGGGCAAGGAATGAGCAGTTCTTC. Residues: CASSELQGRARNEQFF.

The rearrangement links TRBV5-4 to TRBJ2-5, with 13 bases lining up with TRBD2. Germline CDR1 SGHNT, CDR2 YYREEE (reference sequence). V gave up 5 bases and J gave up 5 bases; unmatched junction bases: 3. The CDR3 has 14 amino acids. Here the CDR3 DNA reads TGTGCCAGCAGACTGGGACTAGCGGGGGAGACCCAGTACTTC. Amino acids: CASRLGLAGETQYF.

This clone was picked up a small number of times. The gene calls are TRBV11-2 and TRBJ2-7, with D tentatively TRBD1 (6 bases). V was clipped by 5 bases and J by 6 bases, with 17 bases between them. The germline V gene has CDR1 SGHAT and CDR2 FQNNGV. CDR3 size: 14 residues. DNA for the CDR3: TGTGCCAGCAGCCCCCAAGCAGGGGTGAGCGAGCAGTACTTC. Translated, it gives CASSPQAGVSEQYF.

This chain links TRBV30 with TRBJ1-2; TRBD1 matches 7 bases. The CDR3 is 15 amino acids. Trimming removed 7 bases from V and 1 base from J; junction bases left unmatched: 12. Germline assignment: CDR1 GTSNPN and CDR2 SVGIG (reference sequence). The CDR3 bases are TGTGCCTATTACAGGGGAGACGGAATTAACTATGGCTACACCTTC. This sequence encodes CAYYRGDGINYGYTF.